A selection of T cell receptor beta chains follows, all from one sample in a study of response to subunit inactivated influenza vaccine. TCRdb reprocessed the RT-PCR reads with MiXCR, giving one entry per CDR3 protein. The table records 300,000 to 350,000 distinct CDR3 sequences, roughly 22% of them present only once. This specimen was PBMCs from blood, taken about 20 months after vaccination. Every receptor here comes from a man in his fifties or sixties who received an inactivated influenza vaccine. CDR3s include the opening cysteine and the closing phenylalanine or tryptophan. D genes are given only for firm matches. The listing skips clone size in some rows; elsewhere it reads once, few, many or a size class.

>TRBJ2-6|-|TRBV9|-
CASSVEPQGAGANVLTF
TGTGCCAGCAGCGTAGAACCCCAGGGAGCTGGGGCCAACGTCCTGACTTTC
>TRBJ1-5|-|TRBV6-2/TRBV6-3|-
CASSLSGGAYDQPQHF
TGTGCCAGCAGTCTCAGTGGGGGGGCCTACGATCAGCCCCAGCATTTT
>TRBJ1-6|-|TRBV9|few
CASSTDNSPLHF
TGTGCCAGCAGCACTGATAATTCACCCCTCCACTTT
>TRBJ2-7|TRBD2|TRBV3-1|-
CASSQEGTSGRDEQYF
TGTGCCAGCAGCCAAGAAGGGACTAGCGGGAGAGACGAGCAGTACTTC
>TRBJ1-2|TRBD1|TRBV10-3|many
CAIRGTDNYGYTF
TGTGCCATCAGGGGGACAGATAACTATGGCTACACCTTC
>TRBJ1-2|TRBD1|TRBV20-1|few
CSAFKKTGPYGYTF
TGCAGTGCTTTCAAAAAGACAGGGCCGTATGGCTACACCTTC
>TRBJ1-4|TRBD1|TRBV20-1|few
CSANDRGREKLFF
TGCAGTGCCAACGACAGGGGGAGGGAAAAACTGTTTTTT
>TRBJ1-1|-|TRBV2|-
CASREGTIGTEAFF
TGTGCCAGCAGGGAAGGGACCATCGGCACTGAAGCTTTCTTT
>TRBJ1-2|TRBD1|TRBV5-4|many
CASTRTGDGYTF
TGTGCCAGCACCCGGACAGGGGATGGCTACACCTTC
>TRBJ1-6|TRBD1|TRBV4-3|many
CASSQVGQGDSPLHF
TGCGCCAGCAGCCAAGTCGGACAGGGGGATTCACCCCTCCACTTT
>TRBJ2-5|-|TRBV4-3|few
CASSQDIGEETQYF
TGCGCCAGCAGCCAAGATATAGGGGAAGAGACCCAGTACTTC
>TRBJ2-1|-|TRBV12-3/TRBV12-4|few
CASSYEWGSEFF
TGTGCCAGCAGTTATGAGTGGGGGTCGGAGTTCTTC
>TRBJ2-7|TRBD2|TRBV11-2|-
CASSLLLAGIEGRPYEQYF
TGTGCCAGCAGCCTGCTTCTAGCGGGTATTGAGGGCAGACCTTACGAGCAGTACTTC
>TRBJ2-5|-|TRBV2|few
CASSAYPPQETQYF
TGTGCCAGCAGTGCTTACCCTCCACAAGAGACCCAGTACTTC